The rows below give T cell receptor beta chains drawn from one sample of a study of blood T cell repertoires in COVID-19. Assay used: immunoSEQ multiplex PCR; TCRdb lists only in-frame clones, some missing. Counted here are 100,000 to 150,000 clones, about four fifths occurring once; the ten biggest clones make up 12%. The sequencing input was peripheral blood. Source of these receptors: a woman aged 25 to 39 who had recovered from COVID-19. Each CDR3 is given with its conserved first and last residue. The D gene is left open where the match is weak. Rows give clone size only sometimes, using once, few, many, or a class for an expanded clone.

CASSQQTTAVEAQYF	TGTGCCAGCAGCCAGCAAACCACGGCGGTCGAGGCCCAGTACTTC	.	.	TRBJ2-5	TRBV14
CASIGTGATEAFF	TGTGCCAGCATCGGGACAGGGGCCACTGAAGCTTTCTTT	.	TRBD1	TRBJ1-1	TRBV12-3/TRBV12-4
CAISITGAEQFF	TGTGCCATCAGTATAACAGGGGCTGAGCAGTTCTTC	.	TRBD1	TRBJ2-1	TRBV10-3
CASTPPFAGEETQYF	TGCGCCAGCACCCCGCCGTTCGCGGGGGAAGAGACCCAGTACTTC	few	TRBD2	TRBJ2-5	TRBV5-1
CASSSERRSEKTEAFF	TGTGCCAGCAGTTCTGAGAGGCGGTCAGAGAAAACTGAAGCTTTCTTT	few	.	TRBJ1-1	TRBV27
CASSQGTSGRNEQFF	TGTGCCAGCAGCCAAGGGACTAGCGGGAGAAATGAGCAGTTCTTC	once	TRBD2	TRBJ2-1	TRBV4-2
CASSLAGGGPEDTQYF	TGTGCCAGCAGCTTAGCGGGGGGAGGGCCCGAAGATACGCAGTATTTT	.	TRBD2	TRBJ2-3	TRBV7-9
CASSQATGFSYEQYF	TGCGCCAGCAGCCAAGCTACCGGTTTCTCCTACGAGCAGTACTTC	.	.	TRBJ2-7	TRBV4-1
CASSSRDRLTGNTIYF	TGTGCCAGCAGCTCTCGGGACAGGTTGACAGGAAACACCATATATTTT	.	TRBD1	TRBJ1-3	TRBV7-8
CASRLGGLSGYPQHF	TGTGCCAGCAGATTGGGGGGACTATCGGGTTACCCCCAGCATTTT	.	.	TRBJ1-5	TRBV27
CASLRTKGAPTEAFF	TGTGCCAGCTTGAGAACGAAGGGGGCCCCCACTGAAGCTTTCTTT	.	TRBD1	TRBJ1-1	TRBV19
CASGPRQGGYNEQFF	TGTGCCAGCGGACCGCGGCAGGGGGGCTACAATGAGCAGTTCTTC	.	.	TRBJ2-1	TRBV19
CASSELRDSKPLHF	TGTGCCAGCAGTGAACTCCGGGACAGCAAACCCCTCCACTTT	many	TRBD1	TRBJ1-6	TRBV6-1
CASSVRGADTQYF	TGTGCCAGCAGTGTCAGGGGGGCAGATACGCAGTATTTT	once	.	TRBJ2-3	TRBV6-4
CATAGSSTDTQYF	TGTGCCACTGCGGGCTCTAGCACAGATACGCAGTATTTT	.	.	TRBJ2-3	TRBV19
CAWSEGERGDGDEQFF	TGTGCCTGGAGTGAAGGCGAGCGGGGGGACGGGGATGAGCAGTTCTTC	.	TRBD2	TRBJ2-1	TRBV30
CASSFQISGRSGADTQYF	TGTGCCAGCAGCTTTCAGATTAGCGGGAGGTCTGGGGCAGATACGCAGTATTTT	.	TRBD2	TRBJ2-3	TRBV7-6
CASSSPPHYGYTF	TGTGCCAGCAGTTCTCCTCCCCACTATGGCTACACCTTC	.	.	TRBJ1-2	TRBV6-5
CASSYPSGRPSYEQYF	TGTGCCAGCAGTTACCCTAGCGGGAGGCCATCCTACGAGCAGTACTTC	.	TRBD2	TRBJ2-7	TRBV6-6
CASSIDRDPRGGTF	TGTGCCAGCAGCATTGATCGGGACCCCAGGGGTGGCACCTTC	.	.	TRBJ1-2	TRBV7-8
CATSDPQGDEQPQHF	TGTGCCACCAGTGATCCACAGGGGGACGAACAGCCCCAGCATTTT	.	TRBD1	TRBJ1-5	TRBV24-1
CASSLFGGQDGYTF	TGTGCCAGCAGTTTATTCGGTGGACAGGATGGCTACACCTTC	.	TRBD1	TRBJ1-2	TRBV27
CASSENSLAGTQYF	TGTGCCAGCAGTGAAAACAGCTTGGCTGGGACCCAGTACTTC	.	.	TRBJ2-5	TRBV6-4
CASKTGAYGYTF	TGTGCCAGCAAAACAGGGGCCTATGGCTACACCTTC	.	TRBD1	TRBJ1-2	TRBV2
CASSGRQGSEQFF	TGCGCCAGCAGTGGGCGACAGGGGTCTGAGCAGTTCTTC	once	TRBD1	TRBJ2-1	TRBV10-1
CASSYTDTQYF	TGTGCCAGCAGCTACACAGATACGCAGTATTTT	.	.	TRBJ2-3	TRBV12-3/TRBV12-4
CASSDTVCSRDRAPGANVLTF	TGTGCCAGCAGTGACACCGTTTGTTCACGGGACAGGGCGCCTGGGGCCAACGTCCTGACTTTC	.	TRBD1	TRBJ2-6	TRBV6-4
CASSSPGSSYNEQFF	TGTGCCAGCTCATCTCCGGGAAGCTCCTACAATGAGCAGTTCTTC	.	.	TRBJ2-1	TRBV18
CASSQVGGGSDDEQYF	TGTGCCAGCAGCCAAGTCGGCGGGGGGTCTGACGACGAGCAGTACTTC	.	TRBD2	TRBJ2-7	TRBV14
CASSSRLVRGHEKLFF	TGTGCCAGCAGCTCCCGGCTTGTCAGGGGACATGAAAAACTGTTTTTT	.	.	TRBJ1-4	TRBV12-1
CASTYGLTATNEKLFF	TGTGCCAGCACTTACGGACTTACTGCAACTAATGAAAAACTGTTTTTT	.	.	TRBJ1-4	TRBV6-5
CASSRGGLNEQFF	TGTGCCAGCAGCCGGGGGGGCCTCAATGAGCAGTTCTTC	.	TRBD2	TRBJ2-1	TRBV6-5
CASSSGGSGNTIYF	TGTGCCAGTAGTTCAGGGGGATCTGGAAACACCATATATTTT	.	TRBD1	TRBJ1-3	TRBV19
CASSDGTLNTGELFF	TGTGCCAGCAGTGACGGGACACTAAACACCGGGGAGCTGTTTTTT	.	.	TRBJ2-2	TRBV6-1
CASSLDRTRDGYTF	TGTGCCAGCAGCCTAGACAGGACCCGGGATGGCTACACCTTC	.	.	TRBJ1-2	TRBV5-6
CASSHLQGNTEAFF	TGTGCCAGCAGCCACCTACAGGGGAACACTGAAGCTTTCTTT	.	.	TRBJ1-1	TRBV3-1/TRBV3-2
CASARIDNSPLHF	TGTGCCAGCGCGCGGATAGATAATTCACCCCTCCACTTT	once	.	TRBJ1-6	TRBV6-5
CASSEIRAGGGETQYF	TGCGCCAGCAGTGAAATTAGAGCGGGAGGCGGAGAGACCCAGTACTTC	once	TRBD2	TRBJ2-5	TRBV10-2
CASSQPGPPREQYF	TGCGCCAGCAGCCAACCAGGTCCCCCACGGGAGCAGTACTTC	.	.	TRBJ2-7	TRBV4-1
CASSPGNYDLEKLFF	TGTGCCAGCAGCCCCGGGAACTATGATCTTGAAAAACTGTTTTTT	.	.	TRBJ1-4	TRBV9
CASSLLRAGELFF	TGTGCCAGCAGCTTGCTGCGGGCCGGGGAGCTGTTTTTT	.	.	TRBJ2-2	TRBV7-8
CASSSGTSGEDRNLEQYF	TGTGCCAGCAGTTCCGGGACTAGCGGGGAAGACCGGAACCTCGAGCAGTACTTC	.	TRBD2	TRBJ2-7	TRBV28
CASSRDLALNEQYF	TGTGCCAGTAGTCGAGACCTAGCTCTAAACGAGCAGTACTTC	.	.	TRBJ2-7	TRBV19
CASRSGQGVTEAFF	TGTGCCAGCAGATCGGGACAGGGGGTCACTGAAGCTTTCTTT	.	TRBD1	TRBJ1-1	TRBV27